What follows are 23 T cell receptor beta chains derived from one specimen sequenced in a study of cytomegalovirus exposure and HLA in healthy donors. The study ran its PCR with 60 Vbeta and 13 Jbeta primers. Only in-frame clones appear in the TCRdb table, and some are missing; sequencing was by immunoSEQ multiplex PCR. In the table there are 170,000 or so clones, roughly 84% of which are singletons. The sample was PBMCs. All receptors derive from a man aged 18 to 30 in good health and CMV-seronegative.

The chain recombines TRBV4-1 with TRBJ1-2; 7 bases map to TRBD1. V dropped 0 bases and J dropped 3; count of bases not matched to a gene: 4. Germline V lookup: CDR1 MGHRA, CDR2 YSYEKL. This CDR3 spans 15 amino acids. The CDR3 loop is CASSQDQGTDYGYTF. The CDR3 DNA sequence: TGCGCCAGCAGCCAAGATCAGGGGACAGACTATGGCTACACCTTC.

This chain joins TRBV25-1 and TRBJ1-3, with 9 bases that match TRBD1. CDR3 length: 18 residues. CDR1 and CDR2 from the germline V gene are MGHDK and SYGVNS. The J segment lost 7 bases and the V segment lost 7 bases, leaving 20 bases of the junction unmatched. The chain's CDR3 is CASKSPGTGFFFGNTIYF. The CDR3 DNA reads as TGTGCCAGCAAAAGTCCCGGGACAGGGTTTTTTTTTGGTAACACCATATATTTT.

The rearrangement links TRBV19 to TRBJ2-2, with TRBD2 as a possible D gene (5 bases). This CDR3 contains 15 residues. The V end lost 2 bases, the J end lost 1 base, and 8 bases lay between the germline ends. CDR1 is LNHDA, CDR2 SQIVND, per germline (reference sequence). As DNA, the CDR3 is TGTGCCAGTAGTATACACGGGGAGAACACCGGGGAGCTGTTTTTT. Translation: CASSIHGENTGELFF.

V and J are TRBV6-5 and TRBJ2-5; tentative D call: TRBD1 (5 bases). Per the germline V gene, CDR1 is MNHEY and CDR2 is SVGAGI. V lost 6 bases to trimming and J lost 0 bases, with 8 bases between them. There are 13 residues in the CDR3. The CDR3 DNA follows: TGTGCCAGCAGCCGACAGTACCAAGAGACCCAGTACTTC. It translates to CASSRQYQETQYF.

This rearrangement joins TRBV10-3 to TRBJ1-2; 9 nucleotides match TRBD1. Trimming took 8 bases from V and 6 from J; bases not matched to a gene: 16. The CDR3 is 16 amino acids. Germline V CDR1 and CDR2: ENHRY, SYGVKD. The CDR3 spells CAIGPSPGQGSHGYTF. The DNA for the CDR3 is TGTGCCATCGGCCCATCTCCGGGACAGGGCTCTCATGGCTACACCTTC.

CDR3 bases: TGTGCCAGTACCTCCCAGGATGGCTACACCTTC. Encoded protein: CASTSQDGYTF. The chain carries TRBV19 and TRBJ1-2; D unclear. Germline assignment: CDR1 LNHDA and CDR2 SQIVND (reference sequence). This CDR3 contains 11 residues. The ends were cut back, 7 bases at V and 6 bases at J, with 9 bases in the middle.

The chain recombines TRBV27 with TRBJ1-5; TRBD1 aligns across 8 bases. CDR3 size: 15 residues. Losses at the gene ends were 3 bases for V and 6 bases for J; bases not matched to a gene: 7. Germline lookup yields CDR1 MNHEY and CDR2 SMNVEV (reference sequence). In DNA form, the CDR3 reads TGTGCCAGCAGTTTGACAGGGGATCCCGTTCAGCCCCAGCATTTT. Translating gives CASSLTGDPVQPQHF.

V gene TRBV28 combines with J gene TRBJ2-7, with 12 bases lining up with TRBD2. J lost 6 bases, V lost 3 bases, and 6 bases had no gene match. The CDR3 runs to 15 residues. From germline, CDR1 is MDHEN and CDR2 SYDVKM. The CDR3 coding sequence is TGTGCCAGCAGTTTGTCTAGCGGGGGGGCTACCGAGCAGTACTTC. Its translation: CASSLSSGGATEQYF.

A few counts support this clone. Written as DNA, the CDR3 is TGCGCCAGCAGCCAAGGCGGGGACTTTCCCTTTAGCACAGATACGCAGTATTTT. Its protein product is CASSQGGDFPFSTDTQYF. The rearrangement joins TRBV4-3 to TRBJ2-3, with a weak D call TRBD2 (6 bases). The germline gives CDR1 LGHNA, CDR2 YSLEER. V was clipped by 1 base and J by 0 bases, with 17 bases between them. The CDR3 spans 18 residues.

J is TRBJ2-3 and V is TRBV7-9; 8 nucleotides line up with TRBD2. Germline lookup yields CDR1 SEHNR and CDR2 FQNEAQ (reference sequence). The CDR3 length is 17 residues. Unmatched junction bases numbered 13, after V lost 8 bases and J lost 0 bases. DNA for the CDR3: TGTGCCAGCGGGGGAAAGGGGCTAGCGGGTAGCACAGATACGCAGTATTTT. As protein: CASGGKGLAGSTDTQYF.

This chain connects TRBV2 to TRBJ2-1; perhaps TRBD2 as D (5 bases). CDR1 and CDR2 from the germline V gene are SNHLY and FYNNEI. The germline V and J ends were trimmed by 7 bases and 8 bases, with 15 bases remaining between them. The CDR3 is made up of 13 amino acids. The CDR3 nucleotides are TGTGCCAGCACCCCACGGGGTACCGATGAGCAGTTCTTC. This sequence encodes CASTPRGTDEQFF.

The CDR3 DNA is TGTGCCACCAGCAGGGACTCAGAGTTCTATGGCTACACCTTC. Protein: CATSRDSEFYGYTF. The chain recombines TRBV15 with TRBJ1-2; D remains unclear. Germline V lookup: CDR1 LNHNV, CDR2 YYDKDF (reference sequence). This CDR3 has 14 residues. V lost 3 bases, J lost 4 bases, and 12 bases lay in between. Filled out from reference TRBV15 and TRBJ1-2, the complete variable domain reads DAMVIQNPRYQVTQFGKPVTLSCSQTLNHNVMYWYQQKSSQAPKLLFHYYDKDFNNEADTPDNFQSRRPNTSFCFLDIRSPGLGDTAMYLCATSRDSEFYGYTFGSGTRLTVV.

Only one count was recorded for this clone. The genes are TRBV10-3 and TRBJ2-7; TRBD2 matches 7 bases. CDR3 length: 14 residues. The junction had 6 bases not matched to a gene; V was cut back by 4 bases and J by 3 bases. Germline values: CDR1 ENHRY, CDR2 SYGVKD. The CDR3 here is CAISGSSGDYEQYF. CDR3 nucleotide sequence: TGTGCCATCAGTGGGTCCAGCGGGGACTACGAGCAGTACTTC.

The chain carries TRBV9 and TRBJ1-5; D is unclear. CDR1 and CDR2 (germline): SGDLS, YYNGEE. CDR3 length equals 15 residues. Trimming left V 7 bases short and J 3 bases short, with 17 bases between. In DNA, the CDR3 is TGTGCCAGCCCCCCGTCGGGGAGGGTCAATCAGCCCCAGCATTTT. It encodes CASPPSGRVNQPQHF.

This clone was detected once. An end of the junction does not agree with germline; a read error may underlie this. The chain carries TRBV5-1 and TRBJ2-1, with a tentative D call TRBD1 (6 bases). The germline CDR1 and CDR2 sequences are SGHRS and YFSETQ. The CDR3 spans 15 residues. As DNA, the CDR3 is TGCGCCAGCAGCACCTCGGGACAAACCTACAATGAGCAGCTCTTC. This sequence encodes CASSTSGQTYNEQLF. The variable domain in full, completed from reference TRBV5-1 and TRBJ2-1, reads KAGVTQTPRYLIKTRGQQVTLSCSPISGHRSVSWYQQTPGQGLQFLFEYFSETQRNKGNFPGRFSGRQFSNSRSEMNVSTLELGDSALYLCASSTSGQTYNEQLFGPGTRLTVL.

V usage is TRBV4-1 and J usage is TRBJ2-7; maybe TRBD1 (6 bases). The CDR3 runs 14 residues. Trimming took 1 base from V and 6 from J, leaving 13 bases between them. Germline values: CDR1 MGHRA, CDR2 YSYEKL. CDR3 residues: CASSQGITGREQYF. The CDR3 DNA sequence: TGCGCCAGCAGCCAAGGCATAACAGGGCGCGAGCAGTACTTC.

The gene calls are TRBV4-1 and TRBJ2-7, with TRBD1 matching over 8 bases. Germline CDR1 reads MGHRA; CDR2 reads YSYEKL. The V and J ends lost 2 bases and 3 bases, in that order; junction bases with no gene match: 9. This CDR3 has 16 residues. CDR3 protein: CASSQPRTGSGYEQYF. The CDR3 bases are TGCGCCAGCAGCCAACCCAGGACAGGGTCAGGCTACGAGCAGTACTTC.

The J gene is TRBJ2-1, the V gene TRBV28, with 12 bases lining up with TRBD2. The length of the CDR3 is 16 residues. Germline loops: CDR1 MDHEN, CDR2 SYDVKM. V was pared by 3 bases and J by 2 bases, with 2 bases of the junction left unmatched. CDR3 sequence: CASSFRLAGAYNEQFF. For the CDR3, the DNA is TGTGCCAGCAGTTTCCGACTAGCGGGAGCCTACAATGAGCAGTTCTTC.

This clone was counted between two and nine times. The V gene is TRBV7-4, the J gene TRBJ2-2; 14 nucleotides align to TRBD2. The CDR3 is 18 amino acids. J gave up 6 bases and V 5 bases, and 11 bases lay outside the gene matches. The germline V gene encodes CDR1 SGHVT and CDR2 SQSDAQ. The CDR3 region has the DNA TGTGCCAGCAGCCCTCGGACTAGCGGGAGGAAGGGCGCCGGGGAGCTGTTTTTT. It codes for CASSPRTSGRKGAGELFF.

This clone was found once. V gene TRBV9 combines with J gene TRBJ1-3; the D is unclear. V was shortened by 0 bases and J by 0 bases, with 7 bases between the two germline ends. CDR1 SGDLS and CDR2 YYNGEE come from the germline V gene. The CDR3 consists of 15 residues. Written as DNA, the CDR3 is TGTGCCAGCAGCGTAGCGGTGAGCTCTGGAAACACCATATATTTT. This encodes CASSVAVSSGNTIYF.

The chain has TRBV10-3 and TRBJ1-5; D is unclear. V lost 3 bases and J lost 3, with 12 bases in between. The CDR3 consists of 15 residues. Per germline, CDR1 ENHRY and CDR2 SYGVKD. CDR3 residues: CAISDFGRDNQPQHF. The CDR3, as DNA: TGTGCCATCAGTGATTTTGGGCGCGACAATCAGCCCCAGCATTTT.

Remarks on this clone: The junction departs from germline at one end; a sequencing error may be responsible. The chain employs TRBV19 and TRBJ2-7, with 12 nucleotides matching TRBD1. Germline V gives CDR1 LNHDA, CDR2 SQIVND (reference sequence). There are 15 residues in the CDR3. The CDR3 protein is CTSSLGTGGIDEQYF. CDR3 sequence (DNA): TGTACCAGTAGTCTTGGGACAGGGGGCATCGACGAGCAGTACTTC.

CDR3 nucleotide sequence: TGTGCCAGCAGGTCACTAGCGGGAGTTAACACCGGGGAGCTGTTTTTT. Translating it yields CASRSLAGVNTGELFF. The chain couples TRBV7-9 to TRBJ2-2, with 11 bases identical to TRBD2. Germline V lookup: CDR1 SEHNR, CDR2 FQNEAQ (reference sequence). V gave up 6 bases and J gave up 2 bases; unmatched junction bases: 5. This CDR3 contains 16 residues.